This TCR beta chain stems from a study of cytomegalovirus exposure and HLA in healthy donors. In the case of this clone: Antigen specificity is unknown.

Study conclusions and caveats: Cytomegalovirus status was reportedly diagnosed by the classifier with high sensitivity and specificity.

PCR primers comprised 60 Vbeta and 13 Jbeta primers. Profiled with immunoSEQ multiplex PCR; TCRdb holds only in-frame clones, not every one. The top ten clones hold around 4.1% of a sample with approximately 150,000 clones, 75% to 85% of them seen once. Trimming left V 2 bases short and J 0 bases short, with 11 bases between. The CDR3 consists of 16 residues. In germline, CDR1 is MNHEY, CDR2 SVGAGI. The sequenced material came from PBMCs. The TCR comes from a man aged 35-49 years in good health and CMV-seronegative. The chain combines TRBV6-5 with TRBJ1-3; no clear D gene. CDR3: CASSYGQRRSGNTIYF. CDR3 sequence (DNA): TGTGCCAGCAGTTACGGGCAGCGGCGCTCTGGAAACACCATATATTTT.